This T cell receptor (beta chain) was obtained from a study of response to subunit inactivated influenza vaccine. Points from the study as a whole: The authors suggested that every seasonal influenza vaccination recruits few new T cells.

At least ten counts were recorded for this clonotype. No antigen is known for it. TCRdb analysed the RT-PCR reads with MiXCR anew, one entry per CDR3 protein. Altogether more than 500,000 distinct CDR3 sequences are present, 11% being singletons, with the ten largest covering 9.5% to 11%. In addition, the sample was reused for a study of T cells expressing NK-cell markers. That source adds: 5'RACE template switching with UMIs generated TCR beta cDNA. Underlying the TCR beta repertoires were sorted CD3+CD56+NKG2C+, CD3+CD56+NKG2C- and CD3+CD56-NKG2C+ T cells. A range of about 1.0-7.5% of CD8+ T cells consisted of dominant NKG2C+ clonotypes in roughly 6 donors. Once again these clonotypes came out on top in the CD3+CD56-NKG2C+ fraction of a few donors.

The input for sequencing was PBMCs from blood, taken on the day of vaccination. The sequence came from a man aged 50 or older who received an inactivated influenza vaccine.

CDR3 bases: TGTGCCAGCAGCCGTACTAGCGGTTCTGCCTACAATGAGCAGTTCTTC. It yields the protein CASSRTSGSAYNEQFF. This sequence joins TRBV5-6 and TRBJ2-1; 8 bases fit TRBD2. Germline V gene data show CDR1 as SGHDT and CDR2 as YYEEEE. This CDR3 spans 16 amino acids. Losses at the gene ends were 4 bases for V and 2 bases for J; bases not matched to a gene: 8.